This TCR delta chain was identified in a study of γδ T cells in repeated Plasmodium falciparum infection. Findings and limits, study-wide: Waves of new clonotype selection appeared after repeated controlled infections in Vdelta2-negative, largely Vdelta1+, gammadelta T cells.

Per germline, CDR1 TSWWSYY and CDR2 QGS. The CDR3 covers 23 residues. V shed 5 bases and J shed 4 bases, with 41 bases lying between them. TCRdb redid clone calling on the multiplex PCR reads using CATT. The repertoire consists of 50,000 or so delta-chain clones, with 1.6% occurring once and the leading ten covering roughly 8.6%. Flow sorting of PBMC yielded separate Vgamma9/Vdelta2+ and Vdelta2-negative gammadelta T cell populations for bulk repertoire analysis. The table lists this clone with many counts. Its antigen is not known. The sample taken for sequencing was gamma-delta T cells from blood. This clonotype was obtained from a pool of human donors (malaria-infected and uninfected, not separated). V is TRDV1 and J is TRDJ1; D may be TRDD2 (5 bases). The CDR3 bases are TGTGCTCTTGGGAACCCCCTAGGTCCTAGACCCCATCTGGTGAACTATCCCAGCGATAAACTCATCTTT. Translating it yields CALGNPLGPRPHLVNYPSDKLIF.